This T cell receptor (beta chain) was captured by sequencing in a study of shared clonotypes between healthy human individuals. Overall study context: Those who served as donors were two women and three men between the ages of 18 and 49. Three plates each covered CD4 naive and memory; CD8 naive two, CD8 memory one. Study-wide results and caveats: The study's rarefaction showed incomplete sorted-subset sequencing despite large depth.

All donors qualified as healthy HIV-negative adults and had experienced no recent acute infections or vaccinations. CDR3 length equals 17 residues. V was cut by 4 bases and J by 1 base, with 19 bases left in between. Germline CDR1 reads SGHRS; CDR2 reads YFSETQ. Sequencing used immunoSEQ multiplex PCR; TCRdb keeps in-frame clones, though not all of them. The profile covers about 2 million clones, with 85% to 95% appearing a single time and 0.13% taken by the ten largest. Worth noting for this clone: Its target is unknown.

Sequences were obtained from naive CD4+ T cells sorted from blood. This sample's subset: CD45RA+ positively selected. This chain joins TRBV5-1 and TRBJ2-3; D not certain. This sequence originates from a young man in good health. In DNA, the CDR3 is TGCGCCAGCAGCCGTGGCTTTTTGCAGATCGGCACAGATACGCAGTATTTT. Its protein product is CASSRGFLQIGTDTQYF.